The clone carrying this T cell receptor beta chain was recorded many times. What it binds is not known. J gave up 7 bases and V 3 bases, and 8 bases lay outside the gene matches. The germline gives CDR1 SGHTA, CDR2 FQGNSA. This CDR3 has 15 amino acids. The data were taken from a study of T cell repertoires in cytomegalovirus infection. TCRdb ran MiXCR on the reads and lists one entry per CDR3 protein. Of about 200,000 distinct CDR3 sequences listed, approximately 9.7% are singletons. Study results and caveats: Clonotypes of TCR beta that were HLA-C-restricted and CMV-specific dominated the ex vivo response.

The chain has TRBV7-2 and TRBJ2-1; 8 bases are a match to TRBD2. This clonotype originated in a human donor in good health (CMV status not recorded). Some clones in this sample may be carry-over from other donors' samples. Input material: PBMCs. The CDR3 region is CASSFPGGPRNEQFF. The CDR3 DNA reads as TGTGCCAGCAGCTTTCCGGGGGGGCCTAGGAATGAGCAGTTCTTC.